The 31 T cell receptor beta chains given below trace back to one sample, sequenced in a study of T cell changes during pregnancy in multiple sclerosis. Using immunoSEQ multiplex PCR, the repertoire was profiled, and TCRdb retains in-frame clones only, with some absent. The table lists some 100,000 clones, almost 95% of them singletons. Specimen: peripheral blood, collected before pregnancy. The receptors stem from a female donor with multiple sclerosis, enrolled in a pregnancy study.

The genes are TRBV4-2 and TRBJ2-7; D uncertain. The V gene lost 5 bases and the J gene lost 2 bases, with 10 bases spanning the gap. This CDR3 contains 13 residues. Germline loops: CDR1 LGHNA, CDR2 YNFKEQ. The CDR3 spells CASSAGATYEQYF. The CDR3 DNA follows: TGTGCCAGCAGCGCCGGAGCAACCTACGAGCAGTACTTC.

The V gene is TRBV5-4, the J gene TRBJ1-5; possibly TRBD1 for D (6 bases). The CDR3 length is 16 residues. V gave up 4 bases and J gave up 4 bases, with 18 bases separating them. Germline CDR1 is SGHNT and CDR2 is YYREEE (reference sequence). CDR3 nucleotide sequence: TGTGCCAGCAGCCTTGGGGGGGCGGGTGAGAATCAGCCCCAGCATTTT. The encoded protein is CASSLGGAGENQPQHF.

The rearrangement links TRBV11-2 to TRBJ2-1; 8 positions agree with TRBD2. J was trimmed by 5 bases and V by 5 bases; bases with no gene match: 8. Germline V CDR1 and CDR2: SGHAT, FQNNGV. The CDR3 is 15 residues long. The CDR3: CASSPGTRKDNEQFF. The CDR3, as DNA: TGTGCCAGCAGCCCCGGGACTAGGAAAGACAATGAGCAGTTCTTC. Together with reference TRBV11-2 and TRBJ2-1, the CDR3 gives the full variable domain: EAGVAQSPRYKIIEKRQSVAFWCNPISGHATLYWYQQILGQGPKLLIQFQNNGVVDDSQLPKDRFSAERLKGVDSTLKIQPAKLEDSAVYLCASSPGTRKDNEQFFGPGTRLTVL.

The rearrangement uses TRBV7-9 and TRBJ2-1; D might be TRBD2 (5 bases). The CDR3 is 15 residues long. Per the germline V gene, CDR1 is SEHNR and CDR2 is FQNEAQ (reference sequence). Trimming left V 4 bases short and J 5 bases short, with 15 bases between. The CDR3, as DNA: TGTGCCAGCAGCTCCCCCTCGAGGGCCCACAATGAGCAGTTCTTC. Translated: CASSSPSRAHNEQFF. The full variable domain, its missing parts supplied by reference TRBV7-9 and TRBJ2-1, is DTGVSQNPRHKITKRGQNVTFRCDPISEHNRLYWYRQTLGQGPEFLTYFQNEAQLEKSRLLSDRFSAERPKGSFSTLEIQRTEQGDSAMYLCASSSPSRAHNEQFFGPGTRLTVL.

The CDR3 DNA reads as TGTGCCACCAGCAGAATGGGACAGGTCGCGAACACCGGGGAGCTGTTTTTT. As protein: CATSRMGQVANTGELFF. The V call is TRBV15, the J call TRBJ2-2, with 8 nucleotides matching TRBD1. Germline trimming cut 2 bases from V and 0 bases from J; bases unmatched to any gene: 5. CDR3 length: 17 residues. CDR1 is LNHNV and CDR2 is YYDKDF in the germline V gene (reference sequence). The complete variable domain, with remaining parts taken from reference TRBV15 and TRBJ2-2, reads DAMVIQNPRYQVTQFGKPVTLSCSQTLNHNVMYWYQQKSSQAPKLLFHYYDKDFNNEADTPDNFQSRRPNTSFCFLDIRSPGLGDTAMYLCATSRMGQVANTGELFFGEGSRLTVL.

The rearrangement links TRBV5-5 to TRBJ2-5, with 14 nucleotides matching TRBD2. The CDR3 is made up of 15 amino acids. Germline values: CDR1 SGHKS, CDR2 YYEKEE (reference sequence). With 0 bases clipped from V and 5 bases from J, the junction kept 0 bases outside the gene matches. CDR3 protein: CASSLGLAGGETQYF. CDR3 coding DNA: TGTGCCAGCAGCTTGGGACTAGCGGGAGGGGAGACCCAGTACTTC.

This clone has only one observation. The CDR3 loop is CASLRGGVQFF. CDR3 nucleotides: TGTGCCTCCTTGAGGGGGGGGGTTCAGTTCTTC. J is TRBJ2-1 and V is TRBV30; maybe TRBD2 (7 bases). V was trimmed by 7 bases and J by 13 bases, leaving 17 bases between them. The germline V gene has CDR1 GTSNPN and CDR2 SVGIG (reference sequence). The CDR3 loop spans 11 amino acids.

CDR3: CASSIWALAGVPYPHEQYF. CDR3 coding DNA: TGTGCCAGCAGTATATGGGCTCTAGCGGGAGTTCCCTATCCCCACGAGCAGTACTTC. The chain recombines TRBV27 with TRBJ2-7, with TRBD2 matching 10 bases. The CDR3 covers 19 residues. The V gene's germline CDR1 is MNHEY and CDR2 SMNVEV (reference sequence). The V and J ends lost 5 bases and 5 bases, in that order; junction bases with no gene match: 21.

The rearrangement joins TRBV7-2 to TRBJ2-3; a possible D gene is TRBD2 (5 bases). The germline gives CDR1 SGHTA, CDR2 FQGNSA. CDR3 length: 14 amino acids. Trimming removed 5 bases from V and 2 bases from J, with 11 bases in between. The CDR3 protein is CASSTGLITDTQYF. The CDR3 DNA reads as TGTGCCAGCAGCACCGGACTGATCACAGATACGCAGTATTTT. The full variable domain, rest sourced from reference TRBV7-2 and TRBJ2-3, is GAGVSQSPSNKVTEKGKDVELRCDPISGHTALYWYRQSLGQGLEFLIYFQGNSAPDKSGLPSDRFSAERTGGSVSTLTIQRTQQEDSAVYLCASSTGLITDTQYFGPGTRLTVL.

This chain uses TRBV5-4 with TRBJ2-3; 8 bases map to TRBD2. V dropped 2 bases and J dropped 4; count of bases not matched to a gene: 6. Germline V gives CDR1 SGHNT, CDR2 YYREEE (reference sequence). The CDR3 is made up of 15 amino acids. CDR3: CASSFAGGGPDTQYF. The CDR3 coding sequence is TGTGCCAGCAGCTTTGCGGGAGGCGGGCCAGATACGCAGTATTTT.

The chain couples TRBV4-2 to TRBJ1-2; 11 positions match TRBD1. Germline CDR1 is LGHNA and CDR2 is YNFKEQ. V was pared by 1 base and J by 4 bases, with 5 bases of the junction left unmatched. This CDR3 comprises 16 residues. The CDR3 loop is CASSQGGQGGSYGYTF. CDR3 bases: TGTGCCAGCAGCCAAGGGGGACAGGGGGGATCCTATGGCTACACCTTC.

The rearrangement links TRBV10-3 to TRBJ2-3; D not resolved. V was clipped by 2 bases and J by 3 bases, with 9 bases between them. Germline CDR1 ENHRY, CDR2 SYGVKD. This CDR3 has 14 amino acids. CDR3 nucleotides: TGTGCCATCAGTGAGGCAACTACGACAGATACGCAGTATTTT. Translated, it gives CAISEATTTDTQYF.

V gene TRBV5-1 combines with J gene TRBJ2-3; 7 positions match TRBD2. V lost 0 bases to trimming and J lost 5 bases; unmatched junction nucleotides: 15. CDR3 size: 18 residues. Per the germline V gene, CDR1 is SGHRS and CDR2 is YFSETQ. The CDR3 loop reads CASSLAIWGGVLQDTQYF. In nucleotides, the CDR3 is TGCGCCAGCAGCTTGGCCATCTGGGGAGGGGTCCTTCAAGATACGCAGTATTTT.

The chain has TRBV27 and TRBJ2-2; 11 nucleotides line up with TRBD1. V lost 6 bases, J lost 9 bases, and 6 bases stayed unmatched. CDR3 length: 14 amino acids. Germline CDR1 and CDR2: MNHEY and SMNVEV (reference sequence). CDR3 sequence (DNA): TGTGCCAGCAGGCGGACAGGGGGCAAAAGGGAGCTGTTTTTT. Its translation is CASRRTGGKRELFF.

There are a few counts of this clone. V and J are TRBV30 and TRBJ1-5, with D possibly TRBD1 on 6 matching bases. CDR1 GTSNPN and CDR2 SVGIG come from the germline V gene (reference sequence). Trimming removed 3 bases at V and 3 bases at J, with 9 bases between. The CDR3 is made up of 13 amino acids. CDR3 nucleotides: TGTGCCTGGAGGGCAGGGGACAATCAGCCCCAGCATTTT. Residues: CAWRAGDNQPQHF.

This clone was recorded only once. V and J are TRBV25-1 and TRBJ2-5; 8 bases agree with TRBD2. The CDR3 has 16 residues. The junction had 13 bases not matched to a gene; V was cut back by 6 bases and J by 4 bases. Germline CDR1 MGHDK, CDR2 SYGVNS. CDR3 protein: CASSYSPGLELETQYF. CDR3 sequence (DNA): TGTGCCAGCAGCTACTCTCCGGGACTAGAACTAGAGACCCAGTACTTC. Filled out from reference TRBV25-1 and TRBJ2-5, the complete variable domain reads EADIYQTPRYLVIGTGKKITLECSQTMGHDKMYWYQQDPGMELHLIHYSYGVNSTEKGDLSSESTVSRIRTEHFPLTLESARPSHTSQYLCASSYSPGLELETQYFGPGTRLLVL.

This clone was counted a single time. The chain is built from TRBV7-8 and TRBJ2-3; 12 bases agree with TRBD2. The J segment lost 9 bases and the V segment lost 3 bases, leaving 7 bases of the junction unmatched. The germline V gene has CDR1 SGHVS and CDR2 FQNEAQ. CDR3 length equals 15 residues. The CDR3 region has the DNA TGTGCCAGCAGCTTTGGTCTAGCGGGAGGGACAACGCAGTATTTT. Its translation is CASSFGLAGGTTQYF.

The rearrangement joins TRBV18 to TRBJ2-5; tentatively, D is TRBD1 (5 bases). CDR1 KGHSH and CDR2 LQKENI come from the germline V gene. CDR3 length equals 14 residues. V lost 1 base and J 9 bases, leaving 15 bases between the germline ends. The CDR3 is CASSPLSQEGAQYF. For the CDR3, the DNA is TGTGCCAGCTCACCACTTAGCCAGGAAGGGGCCCAGTACTTC.

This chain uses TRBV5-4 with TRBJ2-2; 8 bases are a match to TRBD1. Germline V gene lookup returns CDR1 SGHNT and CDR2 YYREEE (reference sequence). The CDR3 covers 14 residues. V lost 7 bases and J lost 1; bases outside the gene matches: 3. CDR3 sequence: CASADRVNTGELFF. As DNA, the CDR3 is TGTGCCAGCGCGGACAGGGTGAACACCGGGGAGCTGTTTTTT.

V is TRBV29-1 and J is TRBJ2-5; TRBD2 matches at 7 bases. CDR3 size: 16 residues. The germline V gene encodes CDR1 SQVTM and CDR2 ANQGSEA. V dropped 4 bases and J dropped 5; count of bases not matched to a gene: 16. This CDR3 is CSVGGGLAALRETQYF. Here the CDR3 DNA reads TGCAGCGTTGGAGGAGGCCTAGCGGCGTTAAGGGAGACCCAGTACTTC.

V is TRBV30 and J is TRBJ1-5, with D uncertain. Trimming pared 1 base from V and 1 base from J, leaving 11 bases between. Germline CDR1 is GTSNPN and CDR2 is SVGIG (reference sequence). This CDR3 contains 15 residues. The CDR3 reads CAWSDGRPSNQPQHF. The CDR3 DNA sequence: TGTGCCTGGAGTGATGGCAGGCCAAGCAATCAGCCCCAGCATTTT.

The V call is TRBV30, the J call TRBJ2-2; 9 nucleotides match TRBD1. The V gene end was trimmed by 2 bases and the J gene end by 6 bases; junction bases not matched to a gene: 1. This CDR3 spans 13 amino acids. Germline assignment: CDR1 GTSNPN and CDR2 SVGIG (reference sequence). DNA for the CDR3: TGTGCCTGGAGTCGACAGGGGGCCGGGGAGCTGTTTTTT. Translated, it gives CAWSRQGAGELFF.

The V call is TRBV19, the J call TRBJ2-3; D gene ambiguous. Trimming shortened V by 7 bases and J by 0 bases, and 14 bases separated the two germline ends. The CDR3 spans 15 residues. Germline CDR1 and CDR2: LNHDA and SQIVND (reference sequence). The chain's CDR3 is CASKGRLTSTDTQYF. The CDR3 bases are TGTGCCAGTAAAGGCAGGCTTACTAGCACAGATACGCAGTATTTT.

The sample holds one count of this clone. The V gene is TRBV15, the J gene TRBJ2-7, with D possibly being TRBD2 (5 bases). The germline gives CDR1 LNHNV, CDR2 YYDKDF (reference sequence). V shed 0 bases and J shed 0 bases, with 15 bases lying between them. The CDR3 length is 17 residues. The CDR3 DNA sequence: TGTGCCACCAGCAGAGATTTCCGGCGGAGGAGCTCCTACGAGCAGTACTTC. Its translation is CATSRDFRRRSSYEQYF. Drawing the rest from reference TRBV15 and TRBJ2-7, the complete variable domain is DAMVIQNPRYQVTQFGKPVTLSCSQTLNHNVMYWYQQKSSQAPKLLFHYYDKDFNNEADTPDNFQSRRPNTSFCFLDIRSPGLGDTAMYLCATSRDFRRRSSYEQYFGPGTRLTVT.

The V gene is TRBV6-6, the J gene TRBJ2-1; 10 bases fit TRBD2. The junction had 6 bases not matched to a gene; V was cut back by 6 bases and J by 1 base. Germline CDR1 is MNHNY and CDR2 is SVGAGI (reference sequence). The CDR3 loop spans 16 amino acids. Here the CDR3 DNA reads TGTGCCAGCAGCCAGGGACTAGCGTCATCCTACAATGAGCAGTTCTTC. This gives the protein CASSQGLASSYNEQFF.

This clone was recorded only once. The DNA for the CDR3 is TGTGCCACCCTGCAGGGACTGGAGAGTGAAAAACTGTTTTTT. Amino acid sequence: CATLQGLESEKLFF. The chain links TRBV15 to TRBJ1-4; TRBD1 is a possible D gene (5 bases). Looked up from germline, CDR1 is LNHNV and CDR2 is YYDKDF (reference sequence). The CDR3 has 14 amino acids. V was trimmed by 8 bases and J by 7 bases, leaving 17 bases between them. Filled out from reference TRBV15 and TRBJ1-4, the complete variable domain reads DAMVIQNPRYQVTQFGKPVTLSCSQTLNHNVMYWYQQKSSQAPKLLFHYYDKDFNNEADTPDNFQSRRPNTSFCFLDIRSPGLGDTAMYLCATLQGLESEKLFFGSGTQLSVL.

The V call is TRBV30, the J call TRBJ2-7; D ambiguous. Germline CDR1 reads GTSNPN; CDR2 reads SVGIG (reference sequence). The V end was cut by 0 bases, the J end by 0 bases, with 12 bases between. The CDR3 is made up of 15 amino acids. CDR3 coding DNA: TGTGCCTGGAGTGTACGCGGCCGGAGCTCCTACGAGCAGTACTTC. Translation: CAWSVRGRSSYEQYF.

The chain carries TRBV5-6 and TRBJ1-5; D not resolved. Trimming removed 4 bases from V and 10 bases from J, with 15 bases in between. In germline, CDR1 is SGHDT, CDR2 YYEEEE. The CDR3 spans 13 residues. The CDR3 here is CASSGRTAKPQHF. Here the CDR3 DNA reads TGTGCCAGCAGCGGGCGAACAGCCAAACCCCAGCATTTT.

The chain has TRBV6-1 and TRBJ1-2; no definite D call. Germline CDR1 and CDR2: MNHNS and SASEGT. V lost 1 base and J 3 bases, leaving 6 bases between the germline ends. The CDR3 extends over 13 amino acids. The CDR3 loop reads CASSEGPYYGYTF. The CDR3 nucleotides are TGTGCCAGCAGTGAAGGGCCATACTATGGCTACACCTTC.

DNA for the CDR3: TGCGCCAGCAGGTACAGACAGGGGGGTGAAAAACTGTTTTTT. This translates into CASRYRQGGEKLFF. The rearrangement links TRBV4-1 to TRBJ1-4; 9 nucleotides line up with TRBD1. In germline, CDR1 is MGHRA, CDR2 YSYEKL. The CDR3 runs to 14 residues. The ends lost 6 bases at V and 7 bases at J; junction bases unmatched: 6.

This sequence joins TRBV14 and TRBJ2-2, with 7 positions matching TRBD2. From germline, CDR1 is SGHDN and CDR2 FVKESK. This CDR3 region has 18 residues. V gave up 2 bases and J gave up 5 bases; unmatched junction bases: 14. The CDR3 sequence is CASSQPTGSGGRTGELFF. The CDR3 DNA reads TGTGCCAGCAGCCAACCCACGGGGTCGGGAGGTCGAACCGGGGAGCTGTTTTTT.